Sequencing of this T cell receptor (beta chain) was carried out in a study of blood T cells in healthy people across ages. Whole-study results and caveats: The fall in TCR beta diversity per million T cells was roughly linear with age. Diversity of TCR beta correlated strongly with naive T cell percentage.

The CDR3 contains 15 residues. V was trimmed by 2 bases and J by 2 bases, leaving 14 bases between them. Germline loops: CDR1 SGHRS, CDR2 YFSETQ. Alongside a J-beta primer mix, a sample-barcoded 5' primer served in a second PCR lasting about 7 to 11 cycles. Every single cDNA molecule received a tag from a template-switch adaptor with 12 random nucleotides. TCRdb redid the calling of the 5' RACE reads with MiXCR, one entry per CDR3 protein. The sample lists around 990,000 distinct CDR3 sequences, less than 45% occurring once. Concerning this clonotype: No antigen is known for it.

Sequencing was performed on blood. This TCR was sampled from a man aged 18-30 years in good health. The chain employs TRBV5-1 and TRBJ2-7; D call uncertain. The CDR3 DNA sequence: TGCGCCAGCAGCTTTGTTGGGGATTCCGCCTACGAGCAGTACTTC. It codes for CASSFVGDSAYEQYF. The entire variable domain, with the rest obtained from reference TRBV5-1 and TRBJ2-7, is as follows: KAGVTQTPRYLIKTRGQQVTLSCSPISGHRSVSWYQQTPGQGLQFLFEYFSETQRNKGNFPGRFSGRQFSNSRSEMNVSTLELGDSALYLCASSFVGDSAYEQYFGPGTRLTVT.